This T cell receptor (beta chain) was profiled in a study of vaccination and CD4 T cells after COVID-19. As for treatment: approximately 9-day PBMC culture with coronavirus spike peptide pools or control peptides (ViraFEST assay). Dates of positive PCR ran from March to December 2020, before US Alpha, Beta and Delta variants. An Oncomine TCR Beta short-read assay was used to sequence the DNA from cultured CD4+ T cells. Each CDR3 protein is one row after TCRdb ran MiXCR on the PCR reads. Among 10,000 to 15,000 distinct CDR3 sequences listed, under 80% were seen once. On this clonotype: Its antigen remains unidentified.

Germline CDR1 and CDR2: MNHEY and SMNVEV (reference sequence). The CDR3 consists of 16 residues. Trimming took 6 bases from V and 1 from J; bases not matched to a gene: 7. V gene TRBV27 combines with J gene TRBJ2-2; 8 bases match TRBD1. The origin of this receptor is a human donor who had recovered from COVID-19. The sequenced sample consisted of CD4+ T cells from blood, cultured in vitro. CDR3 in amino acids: CASSWWDRLNTGELFF. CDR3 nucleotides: TGTGCCAGCAGCTGGTGGGACAGGCTGAACACCGGGGAGCTGTTTTTT.